The clone carrying this T cell receptor (beta chain) was seen a handful of times. As yet, its antigen is unknown. Trimming pared 2 bases from V and 4 bases from J, leaving 6 bases between. Germline-derived CDR1 and CDR2 are MGHDK and SYGVNS. CDR3 length equals 14 residues. The data originate from a study of T-cell memory formation after mild COVID-19. It was 5'RACE with constant-segment primers that produced the TCR alpha and TCR beta cDNA libraries, which carried sample barcodes and UMIs. One entry per CDR3 protein, called by TCRdb with MiXCR from the 5' RACE reads. The repertoire holds about 400,000 distinct CDR3 sequences, roughly an eighth seen once, with 22% in the top ten. Overall study results and limits: Mainly in CM and EM were contracting CD4+ clones; CD8+ were in EMRA. Pre-infection memory showed some responding clones, and this suggested that cross-reactive memory joined.

The sequencing sample was made of PBMCs or a T cell subset sorted from them (not recorded which). This TCR was sampled from a man between 18 and 35 years old who had mild COVID-19 (a few samples of this study predate the infection). Cell type and time point are not known. The chain couples TRBV25-1 to TRBJ2-6; D gene uncertain. CDR3 sequence: CASSEGPGANVLTF. The DNA of the CDR3 is TGTGCCAGCAGTGAAGGGCCCGGGGCCAACGTCCTGACTTTC.